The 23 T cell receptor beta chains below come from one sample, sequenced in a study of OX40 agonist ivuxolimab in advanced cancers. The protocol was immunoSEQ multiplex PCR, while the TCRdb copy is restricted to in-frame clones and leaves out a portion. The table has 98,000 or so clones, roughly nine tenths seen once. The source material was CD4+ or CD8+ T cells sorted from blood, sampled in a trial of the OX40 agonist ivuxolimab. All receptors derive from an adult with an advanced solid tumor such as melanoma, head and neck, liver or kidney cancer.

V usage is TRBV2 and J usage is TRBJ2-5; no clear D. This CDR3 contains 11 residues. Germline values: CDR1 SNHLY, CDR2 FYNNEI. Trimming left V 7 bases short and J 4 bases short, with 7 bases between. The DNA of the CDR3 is TGTGCCAGCAAAATCTCAGAGACCCAGTACTTC. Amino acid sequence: CASKISETQYF.

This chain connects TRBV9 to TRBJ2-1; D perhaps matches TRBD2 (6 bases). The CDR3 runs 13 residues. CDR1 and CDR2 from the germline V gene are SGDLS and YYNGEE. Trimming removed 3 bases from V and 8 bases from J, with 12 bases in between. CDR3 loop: CASSAAGSYEQFF. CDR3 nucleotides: TGTGCCAGCAGCGCCGCCGGGAGTTATGAGCAGTTCTTC.

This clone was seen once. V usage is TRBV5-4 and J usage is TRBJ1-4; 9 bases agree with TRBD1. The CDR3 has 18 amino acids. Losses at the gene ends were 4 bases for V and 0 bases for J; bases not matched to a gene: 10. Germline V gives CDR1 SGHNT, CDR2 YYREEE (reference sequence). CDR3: CASSRGQGIDATNEKLFF. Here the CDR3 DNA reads TGTGCCAGCAGCAGGGGACAGGGTATCGACGCAACTAATGAAAAACTGTTTTTT. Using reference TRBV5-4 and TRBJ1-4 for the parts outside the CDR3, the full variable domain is ETGVTQSPTHLIKTRGQQVTLRCSSQSGHNTVSWYQQALGQGPQFIFQYYREEENGRGNFPPRFSGLQFPNYSSELNVNALELDDSALYLCASSRGQGIDATNEKLFFGSGTQLSVL.

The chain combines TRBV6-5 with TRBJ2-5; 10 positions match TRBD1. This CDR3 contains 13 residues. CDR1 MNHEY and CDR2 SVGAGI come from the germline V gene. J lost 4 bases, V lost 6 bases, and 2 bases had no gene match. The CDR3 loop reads CASSRQGAETQYF. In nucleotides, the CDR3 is TGTGCCAGCAGCCGACAGGGGGCAGAGACCCAGTACTTC.

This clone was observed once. CDR3 DNA: TGTGCCTGGAGTGCGGGTCCCAGGGGCAAGACCCAGTACTTC. It codes for CAWSAGPRGKTQYF. V and J are TRBV30 and TRBJ2-5, with a tentative D call TRBD1 (6 bases). CDR1 GTSNPN and CDR2 SVGIG come from the germline V gene (reference sequence). V was trimmed by 1 base and J by 6 bases, leaving 15 bases between them. The CDR3 extends over 14 amino acids.

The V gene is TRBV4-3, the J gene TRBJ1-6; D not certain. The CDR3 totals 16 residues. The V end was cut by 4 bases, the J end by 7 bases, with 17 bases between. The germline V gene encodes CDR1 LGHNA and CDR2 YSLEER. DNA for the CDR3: TGCGCCAGCAGCCTATCTACGTCCCCGGGGAATTCACCCCTCCACTTT. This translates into CASSLSTSPGNSPLHF.

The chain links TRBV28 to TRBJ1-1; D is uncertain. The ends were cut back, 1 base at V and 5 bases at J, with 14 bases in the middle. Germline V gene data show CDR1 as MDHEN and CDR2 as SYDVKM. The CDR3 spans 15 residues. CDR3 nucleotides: TGTGCCAGCAGTTTATCTGGCACCTTGGGGACTGAAGCTTTCTTT. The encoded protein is CASSLSGTLGTEAFF.

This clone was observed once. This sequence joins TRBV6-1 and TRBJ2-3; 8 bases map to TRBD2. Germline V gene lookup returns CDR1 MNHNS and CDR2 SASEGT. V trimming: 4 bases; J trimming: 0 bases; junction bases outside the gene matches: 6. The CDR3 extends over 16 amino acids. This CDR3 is CASSAVAGPSTDTQYF. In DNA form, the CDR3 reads TGTGCCAGCAGTGCCGTAGCGGGGCCTAGCACAGATACGCAGTATTTT.

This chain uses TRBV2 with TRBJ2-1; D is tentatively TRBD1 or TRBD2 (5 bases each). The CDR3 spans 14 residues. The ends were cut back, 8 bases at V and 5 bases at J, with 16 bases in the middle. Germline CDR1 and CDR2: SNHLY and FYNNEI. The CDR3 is CASRRGTGNNEQFF. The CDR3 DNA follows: TGTGCCAGCCGGAGAGGGACGGGTAACAATGAGCAGTTCTTC.

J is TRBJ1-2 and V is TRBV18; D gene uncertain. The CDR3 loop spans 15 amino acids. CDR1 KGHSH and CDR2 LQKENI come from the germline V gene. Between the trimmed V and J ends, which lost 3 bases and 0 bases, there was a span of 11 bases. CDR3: CASSPLQDSNYGYTF. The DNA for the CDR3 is TGTGCCAGCTCACCCCTTCAGGATTCTAACTATGGCTACACCTTC. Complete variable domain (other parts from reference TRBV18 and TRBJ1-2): NAGVMQNPRHLVRRRGQEARLRCSPMKGHSHVYWYRQLPEEGLKFMVYLQKENIIDESGMPKERFSAEFPKEGPSILRIQQVVRGDSAAYFCASSPLQDSNYGYTFGSGTRLTVV.

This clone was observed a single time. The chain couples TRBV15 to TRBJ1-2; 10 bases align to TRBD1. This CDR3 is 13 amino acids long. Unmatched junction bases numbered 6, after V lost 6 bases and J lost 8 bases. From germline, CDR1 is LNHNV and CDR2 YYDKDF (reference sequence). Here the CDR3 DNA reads TGTGCCACCAGGAGACAGGGGGCCGGAGGCTACACCTTC. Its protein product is CATRRQGAGGYTF.

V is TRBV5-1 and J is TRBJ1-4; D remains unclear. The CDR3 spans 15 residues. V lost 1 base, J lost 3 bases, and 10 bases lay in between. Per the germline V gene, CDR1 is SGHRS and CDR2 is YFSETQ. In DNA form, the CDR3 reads TGCGCCAGCAGCTTGATACCGACGGCTAATGAAAAACTGTTTTTT. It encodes CASSLIPTANEKLFF.

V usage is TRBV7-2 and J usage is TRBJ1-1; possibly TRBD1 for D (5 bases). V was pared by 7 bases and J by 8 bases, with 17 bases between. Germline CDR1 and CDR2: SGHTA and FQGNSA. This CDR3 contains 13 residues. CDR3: CASTRRGGLEAFF. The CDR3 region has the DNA TGTGCCAGCACCAGGAGGGGAGGCCTGGAAGCTTTCTTT.

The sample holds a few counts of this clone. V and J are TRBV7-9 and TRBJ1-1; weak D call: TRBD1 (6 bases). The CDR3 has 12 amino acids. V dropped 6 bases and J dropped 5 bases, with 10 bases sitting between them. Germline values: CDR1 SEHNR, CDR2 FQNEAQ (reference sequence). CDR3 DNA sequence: TGTGCCAGCAGGCCACAGGGAACTGAAGCTTTCTTT. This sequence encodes CASRPQGTEAFF.

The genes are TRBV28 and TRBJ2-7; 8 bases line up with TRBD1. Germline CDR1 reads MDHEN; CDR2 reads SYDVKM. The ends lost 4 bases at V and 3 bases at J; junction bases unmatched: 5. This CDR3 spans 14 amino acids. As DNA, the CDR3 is TGTGCCAGCAGTTCGGACAGGGTCTTCTACGAGCAGTACTTC. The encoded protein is CASSSDRVFYEQYF.

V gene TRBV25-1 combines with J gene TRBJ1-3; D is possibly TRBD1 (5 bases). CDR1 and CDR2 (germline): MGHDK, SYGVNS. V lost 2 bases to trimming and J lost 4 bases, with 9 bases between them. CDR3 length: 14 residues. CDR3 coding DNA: TGTGCCAGCAGTGAAACAGGCGGGGGAAACACCATATATTTT. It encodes CASSETGGGNTIYF.

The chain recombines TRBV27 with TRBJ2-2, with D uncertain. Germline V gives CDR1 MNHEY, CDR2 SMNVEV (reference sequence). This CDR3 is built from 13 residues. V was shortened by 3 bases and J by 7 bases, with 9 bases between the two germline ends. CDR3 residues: CASSFIGNGELFF. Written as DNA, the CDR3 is TGTGCCAGCAGTTTCATAGGGAACGGGGAGCTGTTTTTT.

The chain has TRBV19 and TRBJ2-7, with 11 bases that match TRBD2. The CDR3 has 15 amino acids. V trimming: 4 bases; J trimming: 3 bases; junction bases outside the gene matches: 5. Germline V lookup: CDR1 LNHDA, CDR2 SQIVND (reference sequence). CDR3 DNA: TGTGCCAGTAGTAACGCTAGCGGGGGGTTCTACGAGCAGTACTTC. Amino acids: CASSNASGGFYEQYF. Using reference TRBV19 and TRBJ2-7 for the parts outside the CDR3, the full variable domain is DGGITQSPKYLFRKEGQNVTLSCEQNLNHDAMYWYRQDPGQGLRLIYYSQIVNDFQKGDIAEGYSVSREKKESFPLTVTSAQKNPTAFYLCASSNASGGFYEQYFGPGTRLTVT.

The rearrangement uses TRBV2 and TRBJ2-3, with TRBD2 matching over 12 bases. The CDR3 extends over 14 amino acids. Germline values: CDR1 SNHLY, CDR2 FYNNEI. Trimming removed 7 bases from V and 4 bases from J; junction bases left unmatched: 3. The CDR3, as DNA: TGTGCCAGCAATCGACTAGCGGGGGCAGATACGCAGTATTTT. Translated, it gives CASNRLAGADTQYF.

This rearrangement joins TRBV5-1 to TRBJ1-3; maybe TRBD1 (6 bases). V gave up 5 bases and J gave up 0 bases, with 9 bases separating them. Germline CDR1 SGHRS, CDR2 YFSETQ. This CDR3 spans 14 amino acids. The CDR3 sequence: CASRAGVSGNTIYF. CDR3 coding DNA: TGCGCCAGCAGGGCAGGGGTCTCTGGAAACACCATATATTTT.

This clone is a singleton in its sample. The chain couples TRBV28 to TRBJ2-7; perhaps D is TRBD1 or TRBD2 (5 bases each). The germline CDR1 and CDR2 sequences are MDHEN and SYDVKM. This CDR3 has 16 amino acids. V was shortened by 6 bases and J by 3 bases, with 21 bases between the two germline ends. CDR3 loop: CASSPGRSFTYYEQYF. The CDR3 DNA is TGTGCCAGCAGCCCGGGACGGAGCTTTACTTACTACGAGCAGTACTTC. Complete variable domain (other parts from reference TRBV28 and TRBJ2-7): DVKVTQSSRYLVKRTGEKVFLECVQDMDHENMFWYRQDPGLGLRLIYFSYDVKMKEKGDIPEGYSVSREKKERFSLILESASTNQTSMYLCASSPGRSFTYYEQYFGPGTRLTVT.

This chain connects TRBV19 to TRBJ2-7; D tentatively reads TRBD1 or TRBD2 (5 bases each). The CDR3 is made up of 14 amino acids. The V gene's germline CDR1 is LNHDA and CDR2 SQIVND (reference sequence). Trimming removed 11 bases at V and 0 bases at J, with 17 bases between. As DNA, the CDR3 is TGTGCCGTGAAGAGGGACCAGAGCTCCTACGAGCAGTACTTC. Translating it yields CAVKRDQSSYEQYF.

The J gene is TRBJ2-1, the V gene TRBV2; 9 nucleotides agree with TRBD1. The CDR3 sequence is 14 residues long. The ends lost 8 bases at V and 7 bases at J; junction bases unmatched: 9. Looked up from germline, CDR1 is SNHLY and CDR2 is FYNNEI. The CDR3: CASGKDRGPNEQFF. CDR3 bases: TGTGCCAGCGGTAAGGACAGGGGACCAAATGAGCAGTTCTTC. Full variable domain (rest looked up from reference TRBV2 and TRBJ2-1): EPEVTQTPSHQVTQMGQEVILRCVPISNHLYFYWYRQILGQKVEFLVSFYNNEISEKSEIFDDQFSVERPDGSNFTLKIRSTKLEDSAMYFCASGKDRGPNEQFFGPGTRLTVL.